This entry describes one T cell receptor (beta chain). V lost 1 base to trimming and J lost 2 bases, with 3 bases between them. Germline CDR1 and CDR2: SGHTA and FQGNSA. The CDR3 covers 13 residues. This sample was taken from a study of shared clonotypes between healthy human individuals. Turning to the study itself: Ranging from 18 to 49 in age, donors were two women and a few men.

Several immunoSEQ plates received, in even portions, the genomic DNA of each subset. TCRdb's copy holds only in-frame clones and misses some; the assay was immunoSEQ multiplex PCR. The data show around 500,000 clones, with 70% to 80% seen just once and roughly 12% held by the top ten. The source material was PBMCs. This TCR derives from a woman in her thirties or forties in good health. Some clones in this sample may be carry-over from other donors' samples. The chain recombines TRBV7-2 with TRBJ2-1; D gene uncertain. The CDR3 loop is CASSLGPYNEQFF. The CDR3 bases are TGTGCCAGCAGCTTAGGCCCCTACAATGAGCAGTTCTTC.